This T cell receptor (beta chain) was recorded in a study of T cells in Graves' hyperthyroidism and ophthalmopathy. The CDR3 contains 14 residues. Per the germline V gene, CDR1 is LGHNT and CDR2 is FRNRAP. V shed 2 bases and J shed 2 bases, with 7 bases lying between them. Authors of the study amplified TCR beta CDR3 regions from RNA transcripts. During a first-round RT-PCR of the TCR CDR3, the HTBI primer set was used. MiXCR was run by TCRdb on the multiplex PCR reads, yielding one entry per CDR3 protein. This sample has 380,000 or so distinct CDR3 sequences, with approximately 15% found just once. Ten or more counts support this clonotype.

Sequencing was performed on blood. This sequence originates from a man aged 25 to 40 with Graves' hyperthyroidism that later progressed to Graves' ophthalmopathy. The chain combines TRBV12-5 with TRBJ1-5, with a weak D call TRBD1 (5 bases). The CDR3 sequence is CASGLLGGNQPQHF. The CDR3 region has the DNA TGTGCTAGTGGTTTGTTGGGGGGCAATCAGCCCCAGCATTTT.